A selection of T cell receptor beta chains follows, all from one sample in a study of chemoradiotherapy in HPV16-positive cancers. Sequencing was performed with immunoSEQ multiplex PCR; in TCRdb, only in-frame clones are kept and a portion is missing. The sample contains roughly 4,000 clones, approximately 84% of which appear only once. Sequenced material: tumor tissue, taken from a patient who underwent chemoradiotherapy. These receptors were taken from a human donor with HPV-associated anogenital cancer. CDR3s include the opening cysteine and the closing phenylalanine or tryptophan. The order of the fields is J gene, V gene, clone size, CDR3 protein. Rows give clone size only sometimes, using once, few, many, or a class for an expanded clone.

TRBJ2-2	TRBV9	.	CASSGAGGWAGELFF
TRBJ2-7	TRBV27	large	CASSLRTGPRGEQYF
TRBJ2-5	TRBV5-4	.	CANSLAGTQETQYF
TRBJ2-7	TRBV4-2	once	CASSRSRGAGPSYEQYF
TRBJ2-7	TRBV7-9	.	CASSSYGDFYEQYF
TRBJ2-1	TRBV28	once	CASSLTGGRNEQFF
TRBJ1-5	TRBV28	.	CASSLGSNQPQHF
TRBJ2-1	TRBV5-1	.	CASSLEALGSYNEQFF
TRBJ2-1	TRBV7-3	.	CASSLYQSTEQFF
TRBJ2-7	TRBV27	few	CASSLSSGVLSYEQYF
TRBJ1-2	TRBV6-1	.	CASSGDRPGDYGYTF
TRBJ2-1	TRBV6-6	.	CASSYQSINEQFF
TRBJ1-6	TRBV7-2	.	CASSLAGRLDNSPLHF
TRBJ1-1	TRBV7-6	.	CASSSTGNTEAFF
TRBJ1-2	TRBV30	.	CAWSFLGGGYTF
TRBJ2-5	TRBV5-6	.	CASSPGPGETQYF
TRBJ1-6	TRBV28	once	CASSLELNSPLHF
TRBJ1-2	TRBV5-1	.	CASSLGATGGAYGYTF
TRBJ2-2	TRBV14	.	CASSLTGLDGELFF
TRBJ1-1	TRBV4-1	.	CASSGRTENTEAFF
TRBJ2-7	TRBV28	once	CASSFQGGTYEQYF
TRBJ1-1	TRBV7-9	.	CASSRGQGANTEAFF